The T cell receptor beta chain described here comes from a study of blood T cell repertoires in COVID-19. Study in general: Specimens from acute and convalescent COVID-19 originated in the United States, Italy and Spain. T cells, B-cell-depleted T cells, or PBMCs provided the cDNA or gDNA that served as material.

This CDR3 spans 14 amino acids. The V end lost 2 bases, the J end lost 4 bases, and 11 bases lay between the germline ends. CDR1 is KGHSH and CDR2 is LQKENI in the germline V gene. Source study methods: Estimated nucleated cell counts came from reference gene primer amplification. Produced via immunoSEQ multiplex PCR; TCRdb's table is partial and in-frame only. The V and J calls and the clone size are those of that table, but D and trimming were determined from the DNA. The data hold a few hundred thousand clones, with about nine tenths observed a single time. Sequences were obtained from peripheral blood. V is TRBV18 and J is TRBJ1-1; D gene ambiguous. This TCR was sampled from a man aged 35-49 years who had recovered from COVID-19. The CDR3 DNA sequence: TGTGCCAGCTCACCATCCTCGGGTGCCACTGAAGCTTTCTTT. This encodes CASSPSSGATEAFF.